This T cell receptor (beta chain) was sequenced for a study of T cells in Graves' hyperthyroidism and ophthalmopathy. The wider study: Blood from the periphery was taken at initial diagnosis, before any treatment. Study conclusions and caveats: Model output signaled ophthalmopathy a median approximately 6.2 months ahead of onset. Most clonotypes expanded in thyroid above 0.001 were likewise present in blood.

With respect to this clonotype: Its specificity is not known.

V was trimmed by 5 bases and J by 0 bases, leaving 10 bases between them. The CDR3 has 15 residues. Germline V gene lookup returns CDR1 SEHNR and CDR2 FQNEAQ (reference sequence). The source material, RNA transcripts, was used to amplify TCR beta CDR3 regions. Researchers ran a first-round RT-PCR on the TCR CDR3 using the HTBI primer set. TCRdb independently ran MiXCR on the multiplex PCR reads; one entry per CDR3 protein. The table has around 570,000 distinct CDR3 sequences, about 20% seen once. Uncontrolled infection, other autoimmune disease, pregnancy or lactation excluded patients. This chain uses TRBV7-9 with TRBJ2-2; TRBD1 is a possible D gene (6 bases). The TCR originated in a man aged 40-49 years with Graves' ophthalmopathy. The sequenced sample consisted of blood. The CDR3 coding sequence is TGTGCCAGCAGCCATCGGACAGCGAACACCGGGGAGCTGTTTTTT. Protein: CASSHRTANTGELFF.